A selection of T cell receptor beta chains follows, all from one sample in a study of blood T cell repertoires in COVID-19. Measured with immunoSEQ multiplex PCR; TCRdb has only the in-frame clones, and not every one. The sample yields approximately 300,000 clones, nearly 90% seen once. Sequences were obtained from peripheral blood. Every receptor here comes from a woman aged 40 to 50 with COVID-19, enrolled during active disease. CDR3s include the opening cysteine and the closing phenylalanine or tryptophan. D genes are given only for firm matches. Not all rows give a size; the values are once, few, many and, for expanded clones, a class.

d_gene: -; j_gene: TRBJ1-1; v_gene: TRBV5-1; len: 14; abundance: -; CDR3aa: CASSLAAGGTEAFF; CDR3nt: TGCGCCAGCAGCTTGGCCGCGGGGGGCACTGAAGCTTTCTTT
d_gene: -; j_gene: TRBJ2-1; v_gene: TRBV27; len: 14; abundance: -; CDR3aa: CASSETRPDNEQFF; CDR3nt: TGTGCCAGCAGTGAGACACGGCCGGACAATGAGCAGTTCTTC
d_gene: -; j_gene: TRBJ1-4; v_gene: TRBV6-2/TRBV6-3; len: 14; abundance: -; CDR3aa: CASSYRGPNEKLFF; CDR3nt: TGTGCCAGCAGTTACAGGGGCCCAAATGAAAAACTGTTTTTT
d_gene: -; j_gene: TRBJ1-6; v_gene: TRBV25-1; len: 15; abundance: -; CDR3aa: CASSLNGKHNSPLHF; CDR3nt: TGTGCCAGCAGTCTGAACGGGAAGCATAATTCACCCCTCCACTTT
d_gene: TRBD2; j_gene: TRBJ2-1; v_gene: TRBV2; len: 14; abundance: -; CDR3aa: CASSKTSGGARYFF; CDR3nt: TGTGCCAGCAGTAAGACTAGCGGGGGGGCAAGGTATTTCTTC
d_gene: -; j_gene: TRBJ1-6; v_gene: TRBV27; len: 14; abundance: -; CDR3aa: CASSFTGGNSPLHF; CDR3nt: TGTGCCAGCAGTTTTACGGGTGGTAATTCACCCCTCCACTTT
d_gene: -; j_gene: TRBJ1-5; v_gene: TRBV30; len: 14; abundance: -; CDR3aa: CAWSYTGRDQPQHF; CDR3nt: TGTGCCTGGAGTTACACAGGGCGAGATCAGCCCCAGCATTTT
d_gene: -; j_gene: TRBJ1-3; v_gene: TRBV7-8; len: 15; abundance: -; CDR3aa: CASSLGGDSGNTIYF; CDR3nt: TGTGCCAGCAGCTTAGGGGGGGACTCTGGAAACACCATATATTTT
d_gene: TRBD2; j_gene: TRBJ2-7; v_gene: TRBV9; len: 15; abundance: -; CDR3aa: CASSVGGGAPYEQYF; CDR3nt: TGTGCCAGCAGCGTAGGGGGGGGTGCCCCCTACGAGCAGTACTTC
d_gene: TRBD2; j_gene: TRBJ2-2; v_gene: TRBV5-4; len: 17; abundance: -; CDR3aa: CASTSRKLAGDTGELFF; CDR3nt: TGTGCCAGCACCTCTCGAAAACTAGCGGGAGACACCGGGGAGCTGTTTTTT
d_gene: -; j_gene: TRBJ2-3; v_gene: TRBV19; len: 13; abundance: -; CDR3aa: CAAQISRGYTQYF; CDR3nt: TGTGCCGCACAAATATCCCGAGGGTATACGCAGTATTTT
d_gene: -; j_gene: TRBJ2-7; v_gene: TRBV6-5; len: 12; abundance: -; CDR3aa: CASIHSTGTWYF; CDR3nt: TGTGCCAGCATCCACTCGACGGGGACATGGTACTTC
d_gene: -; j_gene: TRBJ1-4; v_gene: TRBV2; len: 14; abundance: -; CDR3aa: CASSESGFHEKLFF; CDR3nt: TGTGCCAGCAGTGAGTCAGGGTTCCATGAAAAACTGTTTTTT
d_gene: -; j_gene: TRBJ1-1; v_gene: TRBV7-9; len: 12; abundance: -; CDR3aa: CASSPGGTEAFF; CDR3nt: TGTGCCAGCAGCCCCGGGGGCACTGAAGCTTTCTTT
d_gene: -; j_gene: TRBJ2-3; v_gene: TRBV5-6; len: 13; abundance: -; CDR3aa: CASSLELTDTQYF; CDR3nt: TGTGCCAGCAGCTTAGAGCTCACAGATACGCAGTATTTT
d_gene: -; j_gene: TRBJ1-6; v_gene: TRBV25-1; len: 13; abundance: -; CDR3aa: CASSDLKESPLHF; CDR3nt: TGTGCCAGCAGTGACTTAAAGGAGTCACCCCTCCACTTT
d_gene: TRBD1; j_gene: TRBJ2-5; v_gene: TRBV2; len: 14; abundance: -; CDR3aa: CASTRQGVEETQYF; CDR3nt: TGTGCCAGCACCAGACAGGGTGTTGAAGAGACCCAGTACTTC
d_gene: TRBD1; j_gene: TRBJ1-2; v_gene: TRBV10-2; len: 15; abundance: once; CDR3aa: CASSEIGTGQNGYTF; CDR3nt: TGCGCCAGCAGTGAGATCGGGACAGGGCAGAATGGCTACACCTTC
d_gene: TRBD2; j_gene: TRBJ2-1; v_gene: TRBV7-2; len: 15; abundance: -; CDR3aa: CASSFAGGTYNEQFF; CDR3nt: TGTGCCAGCAGCTTTGCGGGGGGGACCTACAATGAGCAGTTCTTC
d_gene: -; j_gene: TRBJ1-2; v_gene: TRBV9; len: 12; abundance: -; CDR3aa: CASSVVGGGYTF; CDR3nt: TGTGCCAGCAGCGTAGTAGGGGGTGGCTACACCTTC
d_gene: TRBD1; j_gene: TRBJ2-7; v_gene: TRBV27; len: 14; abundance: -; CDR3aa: CASSKTGLTYEQYF; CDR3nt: TGTGCCAGCAGTAAGACAGGGCTAACCTACGAGCAGTACTTC
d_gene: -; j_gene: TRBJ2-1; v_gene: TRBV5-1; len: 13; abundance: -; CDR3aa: CASSLTLGIEQFF; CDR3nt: TGCGCCAGCAGCTTAACCTTGGGCATTGAGCAGTTCTTC
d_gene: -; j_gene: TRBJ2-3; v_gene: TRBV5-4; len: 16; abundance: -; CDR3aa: CASSLSRGTSTDTQYF; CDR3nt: TGTGCCAGCAGCTTGTCTCGAGGAACTAGCACAGATACGCAGTATTTT
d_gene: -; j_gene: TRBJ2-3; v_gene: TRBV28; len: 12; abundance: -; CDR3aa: CASTLGSDTQYF; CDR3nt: TGTGCCAGCACTCTTGGGAGTGATACGCAGTATTTT
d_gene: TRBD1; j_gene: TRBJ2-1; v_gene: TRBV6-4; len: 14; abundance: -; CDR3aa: CASSDSGRGKEQFF; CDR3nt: TGTGCCAGCAGTGACTCGGGCAGGGGGAAGGAGCAGTTCTTC
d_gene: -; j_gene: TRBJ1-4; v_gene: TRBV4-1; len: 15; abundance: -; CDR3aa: CASSQDLLPTGKLFF; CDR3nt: TGCGCCAGCAGCCAAGACCTCCTCCCGACGGGAAAACTGTTTTTT
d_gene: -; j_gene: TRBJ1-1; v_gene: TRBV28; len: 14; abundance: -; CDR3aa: CASKGGGVNTEAFF; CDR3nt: TGTGCCAGCAAGGGGGGGGGAGTGAACACTGAAGCTTTCTTT
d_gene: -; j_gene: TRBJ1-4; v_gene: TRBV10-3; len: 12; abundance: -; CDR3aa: CAITEEGEKLFF; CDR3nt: TGTGCCATCACCGAGGAGGGGGAAAAACTGTTTTTT
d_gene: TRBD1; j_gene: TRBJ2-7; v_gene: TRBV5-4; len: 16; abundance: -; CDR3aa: CASSQLTGGLSYEQYF; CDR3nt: TGTGCCAGCAGTCAATTGACAGGGGGGCTCTCCTACGAGCAGTACTTC
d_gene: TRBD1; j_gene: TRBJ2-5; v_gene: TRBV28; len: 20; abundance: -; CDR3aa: CASREQGATGLWWYQETQYF; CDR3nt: TGTGCCAGCAGAGAACAGGGGGCTACGGGTTTATGGTGGTACCAAGAGACCCAGTACTTC
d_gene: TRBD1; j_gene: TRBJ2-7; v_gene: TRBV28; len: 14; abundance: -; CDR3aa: CASSWDRGSYEQYF; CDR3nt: TGTGCCAGCAGTTGGGACAGGGGGTCCTACGAGCAGTACTTC
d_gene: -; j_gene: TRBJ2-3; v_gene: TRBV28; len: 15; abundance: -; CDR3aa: CASTLLTGKGDTQYF; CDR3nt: TGTGCCAGCACCCTATTAACAGGGAAAGGAGATACGCAGTATTTT